Below are 10 T cell receptor beta chains sequenced from a single sample in a study of blood T cells in healthy people across ages. PCR was performed a second time for about 7 to 11 cycles using a sample-barcoded 5' primer and a J-beta primer mix. TCRdb reprocessed the 5' RACE reads via MiXCR and lists one record per CDR3 protein. The sample holds approximately 820,000 distinct CDR3 sequences, around 43% seen once. The material sequenced was blood. These receptors were collected from a man in his sixties in good health.

The V and J genes are TRBV12-3 or TRBV12-4 and TRBJ2-3; 12 nucleotides align to TRBD2. V was clipped by 6 bases and J by 11 bases; unmatched bases: 15. This CDR3 comprises 16 residues. The CDR3 region has the DNA TGTGCCAGCAGACTGACTAGCGGGGGACCACAGGGTATGCAGTATTTT. Protein sequence: CASRLTSGGPQGMQYF.

The chain combines TRBV29-1 with TRBJ1-1; D is unclear. Trimming stripped 2 bases from V and 2 bases from J, with 15 bases between. The CDR3 has 15 amino acids. CDR1 SQVTM and CDR2 ANQGSEA come from the germline V gene. The CDR3 is CSVEPTGNPNTEAFF. The CDR3 nucleotides are TGCAGCGTTGAACCCACCGGTAACCCCAACACTGAAGCTTTCTTT.

The chain carries TRBV25-1 and TRBJ1-6; D ambiguous. CDR3 length: 14 residues. The V gene lost 5 bases and the J gene lost 9 bases, with 14 bases spanning the gap. The V gene's germline CDR1 is MGHDK and CDR2 SYGVNS. The CDR3 sequence: CASSSPQRGSPLHF. CDR3 bases: TGTGCCAGCAGTTCCCCCCAACGGGGTTCACCCCTCCACTTT.

This sequence joins TRBV4-1 and TRBJ2-1; a weak D match, TRBD2 (6 bases). This CDR3 comprises 15 residues. Germline V lookup: CDR1 MGHRA, CDR2 YSYEKL. V was pared by 8 bases and J by 6 bases, with 20 bases between. The CDR3 DNA reads as TGCGCCAGCGCCGTATCACTAGCCGGGGGCAATGAGCAGTTCTTC. Protein product: CASAVSLAGGNEQFF.

The rearrangement joins TRBV12-3 or TRBV12-4 to TRBJ1-2, with 7 bases fitting TRBD1. The CDR3 spans 15 residues. With 5 bases clipped from V and 8 bases from J, the junction kept 14 bases outside the gene matches. CDR3 residues: CASSPGDRPSIGYTF. The CDR3 nucleotides are TGTGCCAGCAGTCCAGGGGACAGACCAAGTATCGGCTACACCTTC.

The rearrangement uses TRBV30 and TRBJ2-1; the D is unclear. From germline, CDR1 is GTSNPN and CDR2 SVGIG (reference sequence). This CDR3 comprises 13 residues. Trimming took 8 bases from V and 3 from J, leaving 14 bases between them. CDR3 protein: CAGNMNLYNEQFF. The CDR3 nucleotides read TGTGCCGGAAACATGAATCTCTACAATGAGCAGTTCTTC.

This clonotype was seen a single time. The chain uses TRBV10-3 and TRBJ2-7; D possibly corresponds to TRBD1 (6 bases). The length of the CDR3 is 16 residues. V shed 0 bases and J shed 2 bases, with 14 bases lying between them. Germline V gene lookup returns CDR1 ENHRY and CDR2 SYGVKD. In nucleotides, the CDR3 is TGTGCCATCAGTGAGTCCGGGACATTTGAGCCCTACGAGCAGTACTTC. Residues: CAISESGTFEPYEQYF.

The genes are TRBV10-3 and TRBJ2-7; 7 nucleotides align to TRBD2. Germline values: CDR1 ENHRY, CDR2 SYGVKD. CDR3 length: 14 residues. J lost 1 base, V lost 5 bases, and 5 bases had no gene match. The CDR3 sequence is CAISSPGLSYEQYF. As DNA, the CDR3 is TGTGCCATCAGTTCCCCGGGACTATCCTACGAGCAGTACTTC.

This clonotype was recorded a few times. V and J are TRBV14 and TRBJ1-1, with D possibly matching TRBD1 (6 bases). CDR1 and CDR2 (germline): SGHDN, FVKESK. V lost 3 bases, J lost 0 bases, and 11 bases lay in between. The CDR3 is 15 residues long. As DNA, the CDR3 is TGTGCCAGCAGCCAGTTAACAGGGATGAACACTGAAGCTTTCTTT. The encoded protein is CASSQLTGMNTEAFF.

This sequence joins TRBV15 and TRBJ1-1; D is perhaps TRBD1 (5 bases). Germline CDR1 reads LNHNV; CDR2 reads YYDKDF (reference sequence). The CDR3 has 14 residues. V was cut by 1 base and J by 1 base, with 7 bases left in between. The CDR3 protein is CATSRATGNTEAFF. The CDR3 coding sequence is TGTGCCACCAGCAGAGCCACAGGGAACACTGAAGCTTTCTTT.